Below, one T cell receptor (beta chain) is given with its context. The antigen is unknown. This sample is drawn from a study of T cell responses to AZD1222 COVID-19 vaccine. V was pared by 4 bases and J by 6 bases, with 4 bases of the junction left unmatched. Germline CDR1 MNHEY, CDR2 SVGAGI. This CDR3 is built from 13 residues. Whole-study results and caveats: White British ancestry dominated among donors, who included more females, and clonal diversity was possibly underestimated. The study sampled repertoires only after the peak T cell response.

Assay used: immunoSEQ multiplex PCR; TCRdb lists only in-frame clones, some missing. The sample contains 85,000 to 110,000 clones, over 80% of which appear only once. The specimen comprised peripheral blood, sampled on day 0 of AZD1222 vaccination. The receptor's source is an adult in good health. The gene calls are TRBV6-5 and TRBJ1-2, with TRBD1 matching 8 bases. CDR3 residues: CASSWGTGDGYTF. The CDR3 DNA reads TGTGCCAGCAGTTGGGGGACAGGAGATGGCTACACCTTC.